These 9 T cell receptor beta chains share one sample of origin, sequenced in a study of shared clonotypes between healthy human individuals. Terminally differentiated effector memory CD45RA+ cells were excluded from the naive CD8 cells, which were CD45RO-negative and positively selected for CCR7. The assay was immunoSEQ multiplex PCR, and TCRdb's table has in-frame clones only and misses some. The repertoire holds 600,000 or so clones, with approximately 96% as singletons. The sample comprised naive CD8+ T cells sorted from blood. All receptors come from a woman aged 25 to 45 in good health.

The V and J genes are TRBV18 and TRBJ1-1; TRBD1 matches at 9 bases. The germline V gene has CDR1 KGHSH and CDR2 LQKENI. This CDR3 is built from 14 residues. V shed 3 bases and J 10 bases; nucleotides not matched to a gene: 9. This CDR3 reads CASSPGQGVFAAFF. The CDR3 coding sequence is TGTGCCAGCTCACCGGGACAGGGTGTTTTCGCAGCTTTCTTT.

The V and J genes are TRBV6-4 and TRBJ2-7; D uncertain. The CDR3 spans 13 residues. V gave up 4 bases and J gave up 1 base, with 8 bases separating them. Germline V gives CDR1 MRHNA, CDR2 SNTAGT. CDR3 bases: TGTGCCAGCAGTGTTGCACCTTCCTACGAGCAGTACTTC. Protein product: CASSVAPSYEQYF.

This sequence joins TRBV7-9 and TRBJ1-2; D is unclear. The V and J ends lost 5 bases and 5 bases respectively, with 21 bases between them. Germline V lookup: CDR1 SEHNR, CDR2 FQNEAQ (reference sequence). CDR3 length: 16 amino acids. For the CDR3, the DNA is TGTGCCAGCAGCCTTGACTCCGCAGTTGAGTGGTATGGCTACACCTTC. Its protein is CASSLDSAVEWYGYTF.

The gene calls are TRBV27 and TRBJ2-3; D is ambiguous. Germline-derived CDR1 and CDR2 are MNHEY and SMNVEV (reference sequence). Trimming removed 3 bases from V and 5 bases from J, with 9 bases in between. There are 13 residues in the CDR3. The CDR3 spells CASSFPGEDTQYF. In DNA form, the CDR3 reads TGTGCCAGCAGTTTCCCAGGTGAAGATACGCAGTATTTT.

The V call is TRBV5-1, the J call TRBJ1-4; D call uncertain. The CDR3 runs 16 residues. Germline assignment: CDR1 SGHRS and CDR2 YFSETQ. Trimming cost V 0 bases and J 8 bases, with 17 bases left between them. CDR3 region: CASSLAPGREGEKLFF. CDR3 bases: TGCGCCAGCAGCTTGGCCCCCGGCAGAGAAGGCGAAAAACTGTTTTTT.

V gene TRBV5-1 combines with J gene TRBJ1-3; 7 nucleotides agree with TRBD1. CDR1 SGHRS and CDR2 YFSETQ come from the germline V gene. The CDR3 consists of 14 residues. The V and J ends lost 0 bases and 8 bases, in that order; junction bases with no gene match: 5. In DNA, the CDR3 is TGCGCCAGCAGCTTGGGACAGGGCGGACACACCATATATTTT. Its protein is CASSLGQGGHTIYF.

The chain recombines TRBV29-1 with TRBJ2-1; the D is unclear. Germline CDR1 is SQVTM and CDR2 is ANQGSEA. The CDR3 consists of 13 residues. V gave up 2 bases and J gave up 9 bases, with 14 bases separating them. Here the CDR3 DNA reads TGCAGCGTTGAATTGGCTAGGTCGGGTGAGCAGTTCTTC. Protein: CSVELARSGEQFF.

This sequence joins TRBV10-1 and TRBJ2-7; the D is unclear. V lost 0 bases and J lost 0, with 6 bases in between. Germline-derived CDR1 and CDR2 are WNHNN and SYGVQD (reference sequence). This CDR3 spans 14 amino acids. The CDR3: CASSESGFSYEQYF. CDR3 nucleotides: TGCGCCAGCAGTGAGTCTGGATTCTCCTACGAGCAGTACTTC.

The chain employs TRBV11-2 and TRBJ2-7, with a tentative D call TRBD1 (6 bases). CDR1 is SGHAT, CDR2 FQNNGV, per germline. The CDR3 has 19 amino acids. Between the trimmed V and J ends, which lost 1 base and 2 bases, there was a span of 24 bases. CDR3 DNA: TGTGCCAGCAGCTTAGCCTACAGGGCCCCCTCACCTGATACCTACGAGCAGTACTTC. This encodes CASSLAYRAPSPDTYEQYF.